These 22 T cell receptor beta chains were sequenced from one sample in a study of T cells in Graves' hyperthyroidism and ophthalmopathy. TCR beta CDR3 regions were amplified from RNA. The study used the HTBI primer set for a first-round RT-PCR of the TCR CDR3. MiXCR was run by TCRdb on the multiplex PCR reads, yielding one entry per CDR3 protein. This table has 300,000 to 450,000 distinct CDR3 sequences, under 15% appearing once. The specimen sequenced was blood. These TCRs come from a woman between 25 and 40 years old with Graves' hyperthyroidism.

This clonotype was counted at least ten times. The CDR3 DNA sequence: TGCAGCGTGGGTTTATCGAGACTAGCGGACTACAATGAGCAGTTCTTC. Protein sequence: CSVGLSRLADYNEQFF. This chain joins TRBV29-1 and TRBJ2-1; 9 bases fit TRBD2. Germline V gene lookup returns CDR1 SQVTM and CDR2 ANQGSEA. With 6 bases clipped from V and 3 bases from J, the junction kept 12 bases outside the gene matches. The CDR3 sequence is 16 residues long.

In this sample, this clonotype turned up many times. The V and J genes are TRBV15 and TRBJ2-7, with D maybe TRBD1 (5 bases). The germline V gene encodes CDR1 LNHNV and CDR2 YYDKDF (reference sequence). V was trimmed by 0 bases and J by 4 bases, leaving 22 bases between them. CDR3 length equals 18 residues. The CDR3 bases are TGTGCCACCAGCAGAGAGCTTATTTCTTCAGGGTCGGCGTACGAGCAGTACTTC. It translates to CATSRELISSGSAYEQYF.

This clonotype was counted between two and nine times. The chain links TRBV11-2 to TRBJ2-1; maybe TRBD1 (5 bases). CDR3 length equals 12 residues. The germline V gene has CDR1 SGHAT and CDR2 FQNNGV. V lost 4 bases to trimming and J lost 7 bases, with 8 bases between them. This CDR3 reads CASSSHRNEQFF. CDR3 DNA sequence: TGTGCCAGCAGCTCGCACAGGAATGAGCAGTTCTTC.

The table lists this clonotype with many counts. The CDR3 protein is CASSVGQPQHF. The DNA for the CDR3 is TGTGCCAGCAGTGTCGGCCAGCCCCAGCATTTT. The rearrangement uses TRBV2 and TRBJ1-5, with D uncertain. This CDR3 has 11 amino acids. Germline V gives CDR1 SNHLY, CDR2 FYNNEI. Trimming stripped 4 bases from V and 7 bases from J, with 5 bases between.

This rearrangement joins TRBV5-1 to TRBJ2-3; unclear D gene. With 2 bases removed from V and 0 bases from J, the gap between germline ends came to 10 bases. The CDR3 runs 15 residues. Germline CDR1 reads SGHRS; CDR2 reads YFSETQ. CDR3 coding DNA: TGCGCCAGCAGCTTTAATAATCCAAGCACAGATACGCAGTATTTT. Amino acid sequence: CASSFNNPSTDTQYF.

This clonotype was picked up many times. The V call is TRBV11-2, the J call TRBJ2-3; 14 bases are a match to TRBD2. Germline CDR1 reads SGHAT; CDR2 reads FQNNGV. This CDR3 has 18 amino acids. V dropped 1 base and J dropped 4; count of bases not matched to a gene: 7. The CDR3 coding sequence is TGTGCCAGCAGCTTAGGACTAGCGGGAGGGCCTGTTTCAGATACGCAGTATTTT. Amino acids: CASSLGLAGGPVSDTQYF. Complete variable domain (other parts from reference TRBV11-2 and TRBJ2-3): EAGVAQSPRYKIIEKRQSVAFWCNPISGHATLYWYQQILGQGPKLLIQFQNNGVVDDSQLPKDRFSAERLKGVDSTLKIQPAKLEDSAVYLCASSLGLAGGPVSDTQYFGPGTRLTVL.

This clonotype was detected ten times or more. The chain joins TRBV28 to TRBJ2-5, with D perhaps being TRBD1 or TRBD2 (6 bases each). V shed 11 bases and J shed 5 bases, with 12 bases lying between them. CDR3 length: 11 amino acids. Germline loops: CDR1 MDHEN, CDR2 SYDVKM. CDR3 coding DNA: TGTGCCGGGGGGCGTGGGGAGACCCAGTACTTC. It encodes CAGGRGETQYF.

In this sample, this clonotype turned up many times. The rearrangement uses TRBV7-8 and TRBJ1-1; 7 bases line up with TRBD1. This CDR3 is 16 amino acids long. Germline CDR1 SGHVS, CDR2 FQNEAQ. V was pared by 5 bases and J by 1 base, with 10 bases of the junction left unmatched. CDR3 nucleotides: TGTGCCAGCAGCCCCTATGGGGAGGGGGCGAACACTGAAGCTTTCTTT. The encoded protein is CASSPYGEGANTEAFF.

V gene TRBV6-2 or TRBV6-3 combines with J gene TRBJ2-7, with D possibly matching TRBD1 (6 bases). This CDR3 comprises 14 residues. Germline CDR1 and CDR2: MNHEY and SVGEGT. V was shortened by 2 bases and J by 2 bases, with 10 bases between the two germline ends. The CDR3 is CASSYDAGAYEQYF. CDR3 nucleotides: TGTGCCAGCAGTTACGACGCAGGGGCCTACGAGCAGTACTTC.

This clonotype appeared many times. The CDR3 loop reads CASSLVLAGGTDTQYF. In DNA, the CDR3 is TGTGCCAGCAGCTTAGTACTAGCGGGAGGCACAGATACGCAGTATTTT. This chain uses TRBV7-9 with TRBJ2-3; 11 nucleotides align to TRBD2. This CDR3 region has 16 residues. J gave up 1 base and V 1 base, and 1 base lay outside the gene matches. CDR1 is SEHNR and CDR2 is FQNEAQ in the germline V gene (reference sequence).

There are a few counts of this clonotype. The V gene is TRBV19, the J gene TRBJ2-5; 9 positions agree with TRBD2. CDR3 length equals 16 residues. CDR1 is LNHDA, CDR2 SQIVND, per germline (reference sequence). Trimming removed 9 bases from V and 2 bases from J; junction bases left unmatched: 13. The CDR3 nucleotides are TGTGCCAGCGGACTTCTTGCGGCGGGAGGGCAAGAGACCCAGTACTTC. This encodes CASGLLAAGGQETQYF. The full variable domain, rest sourced from reference TRBV19 and TRBJ2-5, is DGGITQSPKYLFRKEGQNVTLSCEQNLNHDAMYWYRQDPGQGLRLIYYSQIVNDFQKGDIAEGYSVSREKKESFPLTVTSAQKNPTAFYLCASGLLAAGGQETQYFGPGTRLLVL.

In this sample, this clonotype turned up many times. The chain recombines TRBV5-1 with TRBJ2-7; perhaps TRBD1 as D (6 bases). Trimming took 4 bases from V and 0 from J, leaving 14 bases between them. This CDR3 spans 15 amino acids. Looked up from germline, CDR1 is SGHRS and CDR2 is YFSETQ. This chain's CDR3 is CASSIGGHDSYEQYF. The CDR3 bases are TGCGCCAGCAGCATTGGGGGACACGACTCCTACGAGCAGTACTTC.

At least ten counts were recorded for this clonotype. V is TRBV29-1 and J is TRBJ1-1; 9 nucleotides align to TRBD1. With 7 bases clipped from V and 0 bases from J, the junction kept 6 bases outside the gene matches. The germline V gene has CDR1 SQVTM and CDR2 ANQGSEA. This CDR3 contains 14 residues. The CDR3 is CSAAGTGMNTEAFF. The CDR3 DNA is TGCAGCGCCGCCGGGACAGGGATGAACACTGAAGCTTTCTTT.

This clonotype was observed many times. The rearrangement joins TRBV29-1 to TRBJ2-3, with 10 bases fitting TRBD2. Per germline, CDR1 SQVTM and CDR2 ANQGSEA. J lost 4 bases, V lost 0 bases, and 10 bases had no gene match. The CDR3 has 17 amino acids. The CDR3 loop reads CSVEDPLAGVPPDTQYF. DNA for the CDR3: TGCAGCGTTGAAGATCCCCTAGCGGGAGTCCCCCCAGATACGCAGTATTTT.

This clonotype came up a few times. The chain joins TRBV6-1 to TRBJ1-1; possible D gene TRBD1, 5 bases. The length of the CDR3 is 15 residues. V was trimmed by 1 base and J by 1 base, leaving 10 bases between them. CDR1 MNHNS and CDR2 SASEGT come from the germline V gene. For the CDR3, the DNA is TGTGCCAGCAGTGAAGTCGGGGGGGGGAACACTGAAGCTTTCTTT. Its protein product is CASSEVGGGNTEAFF.

This clonotype was seen repeatedly, ten times or more. The chain combines TRBV28 with TRBJ2-7; TRBD2 aligns across 7 bases. CDR1 is MDHEN, CDR2 SYDVKM, per germline. Trimming removed 7 bases from V and 3 bases from J; junction bases left unmatched: 12. The CDR3 covers 15 residues. The CDR3 spells CASTTPAGELYEQYF. DNA for the CDR3: TGTGCCAGCACCACCCCCGCGGGAGAACTCTACGAGCAGTACTTC.

This clonotype was recorded at least ten times. V gene TRBV5-1 combines with J gene TRBJ2-2; 7 bases align to TRBD1. J lost 3 bases, V lost 2 bases, and 4 bases had no gene match. This CDR3 has 15 residues. Germline loops: CDR1 SGHRS, CDR2 YFSETQ. The CDR3 sequence is CASSFRGFDTGELFF. In DNA form, the CDR3 reads TGCGCCAGCAGCTTCAGGGGGTTCGACACCGGGGAGCTGTTTTTT.

This clonotype was found a few times. A much larger clonotype is one base distant, so this may be a read error. The chain employs TRBV6-6 and TRBJ2-3; possible D gene TRBD2, 5 bases. This CDR3 spans 15 amino acids. Trimming left V 2 bases short and J 0 bases short, with 9 bases between. Germline V gives CDR1 MNHNY, CDR2 SVGAGI (reference sequence). The CDR3 here is CASSYRRASTDTQYF. DNA of the CDR3: TGTGCCAGCAGTTACCGGCGGGCTAGCACAGATACGCAGTATTTT.

The sample holds many counts of this clonotype. The V call is TRBV12-3 or TRBV12-4, the J call TRBJ1-4; D is uncertain. The germline V and J ends were trimmed by 3 bases and 7 bases, with 6 bases remaining between them. The CDR3 consists of 12 residues. CDR3 residues: CASSLPPEKLFF. CDR3 bases: TGTGCCAGCAGTTTGCCCCCTGAAAAACTGTTTTTT.

The chain carries TRBV6-1 and TRBJ2-1; 8 nucleotides align to TRBD2. The CDR3 spans 14 residues. Trimming took 6 bases from V and 5 from J; bases not matched to a gene: 6. Germline values: CDR1 MNHNS, CDR2 SASEGT. CDR3 sequence reads: CASRPGLGNNEQFF. CDR3 DNA: TGTGCCAGCAGACCGGGACTAGGCAACAATGAGCAGTTCTTC.

The V gene is TRBV20-1, the J gene TRBJ1-2; 10 positions match TRBD1. CDR1 DFQATT and CDR2 SNEGSKA come from the germline V gene (reference sequence). V shed 1 base and J 7 bases; nucleotides not matched to a gene: 18. The CDR3 loop spans 18 amino acids. CDR3 in DNA: TGCAGTGCTAGAGTTCTCTCCCCGGGGACAGGGGTTCTCGGTGGCTACACCTTC. Translation: CSARVLSPGTGVLGGYTF.

J is TRBJ2-1 and V is TRBV5-1, with 8 bases lining up with TRBD2. CDR1 is SGHRS and CDR2 is YFSETQ in the germline V gene. This CDR3 comprises 17 residues. V dropped 3 bases and J dropped 0; count of bases not matched to a gene: 8. The CDR3 sequence: CASSSFSSGSSYNEQFF. CDR3 in DNA: TGCGCCAGCAGCTCTTTTTCAAGCGGGAGCTCCTACAATGAGCAGTTCTTC.